A selection of T cell receptor beta chains follows, all from one sample in a study of technical replicates of blood from a handful of donors. Clones were sequenced by immunoSEQ multiplex PCR, and TCRdb holds only the in-frame ones, with some missing. There are some 83,000 clones in the sample; 85% to 95% occur only once, and around 0.25% lies in the top ten. Sequenced sample: T cells isolated from PBMCs. These receptors all come from a human donor in good health. Each CDR3 is given with its conserved first and last residue. The order of the fields is V gene, J gene, D gene, clone size, CDR3 protein, CDR3 DNA. A D gene is named only where the DNA matches it firmly. Some rows mark clone size as missing; the rest say once, few, many or name a class of expanded clone.

>TRBV7-2|TRBJ1-2|NA|NA
CASSLEGAELLYGYTF
TGTGCCAGCAGCTTAGAAGGGGCAGAACTGTTATATGGCTACACCTTC
>TRBV18|TRBJ2-3|TRBD1|NA
CASSPGTETDTQYF
TGTGCCAGCTCACCAGGGACAGAGACAGATACGCAGTATTTT
>TRBV7-9|TRBJ1-1|TRBD1|NA
CASSRRQGDTEAFF
TGTGCCAGCAGCCGCAGACAGGGGGACACTGAAGCTTTCTTT
>TRBV5-1|TRBJ2-7|NA|NA
CASSLVGHDGTYEQYF
TGCGCCAGCAGCTTGGTCGGACACGACGGAACCTACGAGCAGTACTTC
>TRBV27|TRBJ1-4|NA|NA
CASSLYGSDEKLFF
TGTGCCAGCAGTTTGTATGGGAGTGATGAAAAACTGTTTTTT
>TRBV7-9|TRBJ1-6|NA|NA
CASSPTGDSPLHF
TGTGCCAGCAGCCCTACGGGGGATTCACCCCTCCACTTT
>TRBV2|TRBJ2-7|NA|once
CASTPRPGDSASGYEQYF
TGTGCCAGCACCCCTCGGCCAGGGGATAGCGCAAGCGGCTACGAGCAGTACTTC
>TRBV27|TRBJ2-7|TRBD2|NA
CASSFSGRGYYEQYF
TGTGCCAGCAGTTTTAGCGGGAGGGGGTACTACGAGCAGTACTTC
>TRBV5-1|TRBJ2-2|NA|NA
CASSLAGGNTGELFF
TGCGCCAGCAGCTTGGCCGGGGGTAACACCGGGGAGCTGTTTTTT
>TRBV9|TRBJ2-1|TRBD2|once
CASSGLANEQFF
TGTGCCAGCAGCGGACTAGCCAATGAGCAGTTCTTC
>TRBV29-1|TRBJ2-1|NA|NA
CSVEVSAGLGQFF
TGCAGCGTTGAAGTAAGCGCGGGGTTGGGGCAGTTCTTC
>TRBV12-5|TRBJ2-3|TRBD1|NA
CASGLGQGADTQYF
TGTGCTAGTGGTTTAGGACAGGGGGCTGATACGCAGTATTTT
>TRBV19|TRBJ2-3|NA|NA
CASSHPNRRTDTQYF
TGTGCCAGTAGTCACCCTAACCGGAGGACAGATACGCAGTATTTT
>TRBV6-5|TRBJ1-1|NA|NA
CASITGGNTEAFF
TGTGCCAGCATTACCGGGGGGAACACTGAAGCTTTCTTT
>TRBV27|TRBJ2-1|NA|NA
CASSLNGGYNEQFF
TGTGCCAGCAGTTTAAATGGCGGGTACAATGAGCAGTTCTTC
>TRBV7-9|TRBJ2-5|TRBD1|NA
CASSLRDRGGETQYF
TGTGCCAGCAGCTTAAGGGACAGGGGTGGAGAGACCCAGTACTTC